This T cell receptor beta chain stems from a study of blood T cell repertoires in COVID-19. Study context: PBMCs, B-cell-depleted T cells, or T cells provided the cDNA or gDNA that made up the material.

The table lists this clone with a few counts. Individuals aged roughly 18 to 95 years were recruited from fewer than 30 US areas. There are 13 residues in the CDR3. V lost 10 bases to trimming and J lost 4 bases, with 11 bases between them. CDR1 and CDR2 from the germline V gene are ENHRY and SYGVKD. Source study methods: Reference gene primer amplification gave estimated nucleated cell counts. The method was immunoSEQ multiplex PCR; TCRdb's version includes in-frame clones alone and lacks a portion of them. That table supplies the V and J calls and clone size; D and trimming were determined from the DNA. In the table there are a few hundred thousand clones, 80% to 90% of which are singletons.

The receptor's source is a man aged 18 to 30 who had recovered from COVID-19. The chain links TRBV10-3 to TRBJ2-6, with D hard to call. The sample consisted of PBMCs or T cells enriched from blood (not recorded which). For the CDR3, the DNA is TGTGCCACCGGAGTCGCCGGGGCCAACGTCCTGACTTTC. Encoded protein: CATGVAGANVLTF.